This T cell receptor (beta chain) was obtained from a study of T cells and Merkel cell carcinoma outcomes. Regarding this clone: Its antigen is not identified.

This table comes from immunoSEQ multiplex PCR, and its TCRdb copy is limited to in-frame clones, with some not included. The repertoire includes thousands of clones, over 60% of them detected once, and more than 13% sits in the top ten. Overall study results and limits: Reportedly, T-cell repertoire with density predicts Merkel cell carcinoma outcomes.

CDR3 length equals 15 residues. CDR1 MNHEY and CDR2 SVGAGI come from the germline V gene. The V end lost 6 bases, the J end lost 4 bases, and 18 bases lay between the germline ends. The sample taken for sequencing was tumor tissue from Merkel cell carcinoma. The chain links TRBV6-5 to TRBJ1-2, with D tentatively TRBD1 (6 bases). The TCR sequence derives from a human donor with Merkel cell carcinoma. Some clones in this sample may be carry-over from other donors' samples. The CDR3 bases are TGTGCCAGCAGCTCCGGGACAACCCTACTCTATGGCTACACCTTC. It specifies CASSSGTTLLYGYTF.